The next 2 T cell receptor beta chains were all read from a single sample in a study of technical replicates of blood from a few donors. Sequenced by immunoSEQ multiplex PCR; TCRdb stores in-frame clones only, minus some. The table shows around 84,000 clones, with approximately 94% occurring only once. The sequencing sample was made of T cells isolated from PBMCs. The source is a human donor in good health.

This chain connects TRBV6-5 to TRBJ2-1, with 14 bases lining up with TRBD2. Trimming removed 0 bases from V and 6 bases from J; junction bases left unmatched: 1. The germline gives CDR1 MNHEY, CDR2 SVGAGI. The CDR3 runs 16 residues. The CDR3 region has the DNA TGTGCCAGCAGTTACTCGACTAGCGGGAGGGTCAATGAGCAGTTCTTC. The encoded protein is CASSYSTSGRVNEQFF.

About this clone itself: The CDR3 does not close with the conserved phenylalanine or tryptophan, likely indicating a read error. This chain connects TRBV6-1 to TRBJ1-1, with D possibly TRBD1 on 5 matching bases. The end of the DNA aligns better with TRBJ1-5, so the J call may be wrong. CDR3 size: 12 residues. Germline lookup yields CDR1 MNHNS and CDR2 SASEGT. CDR3 amino acids: CASSEALRGQHY. CDR3 nucleotides: TGTGCCAGCAGTGAAGCGCTTAGGGGACAGCATTAT.